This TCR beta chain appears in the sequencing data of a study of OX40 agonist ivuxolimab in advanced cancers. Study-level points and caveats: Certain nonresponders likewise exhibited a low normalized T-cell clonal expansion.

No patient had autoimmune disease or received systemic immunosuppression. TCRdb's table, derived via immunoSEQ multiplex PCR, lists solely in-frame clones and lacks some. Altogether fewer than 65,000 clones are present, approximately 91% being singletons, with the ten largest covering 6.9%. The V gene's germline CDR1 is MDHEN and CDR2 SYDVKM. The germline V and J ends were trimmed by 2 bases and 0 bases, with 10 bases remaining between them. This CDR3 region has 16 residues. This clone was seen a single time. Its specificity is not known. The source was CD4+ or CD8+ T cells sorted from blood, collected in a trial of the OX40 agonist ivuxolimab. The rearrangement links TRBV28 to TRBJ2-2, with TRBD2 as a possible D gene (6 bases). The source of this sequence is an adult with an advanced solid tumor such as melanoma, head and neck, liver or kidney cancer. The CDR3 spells CASSLRGLANTGELFF. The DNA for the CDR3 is TGTGCCAGCAGTTTAAGGGGACTTGCGAACACCGGGGAGCTGTTTTTT. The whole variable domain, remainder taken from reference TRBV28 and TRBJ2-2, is DVKVTQSSRYLVKRTGEKVFLECVQDMDHENMFWYRQDPGLGLRLIYFSYDVKMKEKGDIPEGYSVSREKKERFSLILESASTNQTSMYLCASSLRGLANTGELFFGEGSRLTVL.